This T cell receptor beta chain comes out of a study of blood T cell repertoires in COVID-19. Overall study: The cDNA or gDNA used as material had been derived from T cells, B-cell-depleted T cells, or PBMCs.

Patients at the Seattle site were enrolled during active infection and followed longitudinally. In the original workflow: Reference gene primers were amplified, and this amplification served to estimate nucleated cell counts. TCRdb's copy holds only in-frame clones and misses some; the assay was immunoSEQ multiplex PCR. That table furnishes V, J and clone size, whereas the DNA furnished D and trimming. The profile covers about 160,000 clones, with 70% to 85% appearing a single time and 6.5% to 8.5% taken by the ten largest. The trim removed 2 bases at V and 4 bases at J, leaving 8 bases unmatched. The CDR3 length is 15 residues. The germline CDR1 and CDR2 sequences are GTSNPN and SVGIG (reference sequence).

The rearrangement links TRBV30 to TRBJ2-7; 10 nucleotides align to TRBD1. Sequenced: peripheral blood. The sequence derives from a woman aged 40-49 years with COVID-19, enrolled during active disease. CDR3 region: CAWSQTGGAKYEQYF. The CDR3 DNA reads TGTGCCTGGAGTCAGACAGGGGGCGCAAAATACGAGCAGTACTTC. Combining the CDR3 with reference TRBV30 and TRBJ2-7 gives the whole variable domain SQTIHQWPATLVQPVGSPLSLECTVEGTSNPNLYWYRQAAGRGLQLLFYSVGIGQISSEVPQNLSASRPQDRQFILSSKKLLLSDSGFYLCAWSQTGGAKYEQYFGPGTRLTVT.